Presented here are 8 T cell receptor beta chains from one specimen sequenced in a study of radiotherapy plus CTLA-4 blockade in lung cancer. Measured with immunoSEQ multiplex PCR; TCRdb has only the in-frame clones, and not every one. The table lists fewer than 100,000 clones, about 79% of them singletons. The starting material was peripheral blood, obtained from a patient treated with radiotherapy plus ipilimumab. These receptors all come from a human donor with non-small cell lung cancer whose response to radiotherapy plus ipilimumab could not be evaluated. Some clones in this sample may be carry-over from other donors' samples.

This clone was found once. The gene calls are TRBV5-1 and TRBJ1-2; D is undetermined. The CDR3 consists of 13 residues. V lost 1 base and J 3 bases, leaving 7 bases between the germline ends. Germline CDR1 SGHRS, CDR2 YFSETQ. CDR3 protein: CASSLSEDYGYTF. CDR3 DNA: TGCGCCAGCAGCTTGTCCGAGGACTATGGCTACACCTTC.

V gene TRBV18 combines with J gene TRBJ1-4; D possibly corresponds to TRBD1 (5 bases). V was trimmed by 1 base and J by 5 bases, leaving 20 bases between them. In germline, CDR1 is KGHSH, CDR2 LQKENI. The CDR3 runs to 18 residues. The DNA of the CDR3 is TGTGCCAGCTCACCACAAGTGGGGGGAGAACAGCAGAATGAAAAACTGTTTTTT. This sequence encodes CASSPQVGGEQQNEKLFF. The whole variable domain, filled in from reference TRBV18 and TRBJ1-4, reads NAGVMQNPRHLVRRRGQEARLRCSPMKGHSHVYWYRQLPEEGLKFMVYLQKENIIDESGMPKERFSAEFPKEGPSILRIQQVVRGDSAAYFCASSPQVGGEQQNEKLFFGSGTQLSVL.

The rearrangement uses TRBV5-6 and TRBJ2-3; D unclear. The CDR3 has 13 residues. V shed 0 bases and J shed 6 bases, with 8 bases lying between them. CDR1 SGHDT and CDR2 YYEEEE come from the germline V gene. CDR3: CASSLVDTDTQYF. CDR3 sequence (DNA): TGTGCCAGCAGCTTGGTCGACACTGATACGCAGTATTTT.

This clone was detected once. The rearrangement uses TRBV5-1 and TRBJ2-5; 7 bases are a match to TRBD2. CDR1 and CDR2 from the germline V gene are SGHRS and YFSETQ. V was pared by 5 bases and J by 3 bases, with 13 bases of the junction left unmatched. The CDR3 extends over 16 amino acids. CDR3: CASRPGGAGNKETQYF. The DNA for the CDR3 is TGCGCCAGCAGGCCTGGGGGAGCGGGGAACAAAGAGACCCAGTACTTC.

CDR3 coding DNA: TGTGCCAGCAGCCGGGCAGGGGGCACTGAAGCTTTCTTT. Protein sequence: CASSRAGGTEAFF. This sequence joins TRBV21-1 and TRBJ1-1; TRBD1 is taken as the D call from the table, unchecked against the DNA. TRBV21-1 is a pseudogene locus. CDR3 length: 13 amino acids.

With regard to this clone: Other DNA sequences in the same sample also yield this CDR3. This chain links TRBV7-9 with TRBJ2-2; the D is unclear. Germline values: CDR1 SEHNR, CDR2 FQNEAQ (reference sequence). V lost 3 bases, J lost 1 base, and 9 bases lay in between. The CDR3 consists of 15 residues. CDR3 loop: CASSLASGNTGELFF. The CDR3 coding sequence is TGTGCCAGCAGCTTGGCATCGGGGAACACCGGGGAGCTGTTTTTT.

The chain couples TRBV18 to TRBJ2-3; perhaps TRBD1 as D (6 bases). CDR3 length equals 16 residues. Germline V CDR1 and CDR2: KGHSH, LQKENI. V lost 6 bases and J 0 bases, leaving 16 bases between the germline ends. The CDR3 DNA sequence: TGTGCCAGCTCGAACCTACAGGGATCAAGCACAGATACGCAGTATTTT. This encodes CASSNLQGSSTDTQYF.

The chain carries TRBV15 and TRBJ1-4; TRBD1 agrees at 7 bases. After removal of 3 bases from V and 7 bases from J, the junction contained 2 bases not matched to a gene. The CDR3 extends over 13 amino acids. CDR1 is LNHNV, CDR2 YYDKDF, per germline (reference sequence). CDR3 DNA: TGTGCCACCAGCAGGCGGACAGGTGAAAAACTGTTTTTT. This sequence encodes CATSRRTGEKLFF.